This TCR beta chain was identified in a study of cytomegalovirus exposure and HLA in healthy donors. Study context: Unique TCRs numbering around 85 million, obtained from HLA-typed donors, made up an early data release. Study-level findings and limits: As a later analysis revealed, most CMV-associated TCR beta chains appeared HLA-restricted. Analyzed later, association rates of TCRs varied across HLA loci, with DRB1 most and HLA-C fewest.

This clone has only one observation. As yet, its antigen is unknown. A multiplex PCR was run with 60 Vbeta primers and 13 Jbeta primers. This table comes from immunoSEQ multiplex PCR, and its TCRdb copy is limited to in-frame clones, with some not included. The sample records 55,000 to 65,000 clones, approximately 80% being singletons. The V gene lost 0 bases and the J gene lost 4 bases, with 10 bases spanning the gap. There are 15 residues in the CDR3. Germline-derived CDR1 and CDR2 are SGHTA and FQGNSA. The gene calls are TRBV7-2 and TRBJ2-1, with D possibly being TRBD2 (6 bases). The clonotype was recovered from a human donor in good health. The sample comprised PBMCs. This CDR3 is CASSLAGAGYNEQFF. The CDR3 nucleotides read TGTGCCAGCAGCTTAGCAGGAGCGGGTTACAATGAGCAGTTCTTC.